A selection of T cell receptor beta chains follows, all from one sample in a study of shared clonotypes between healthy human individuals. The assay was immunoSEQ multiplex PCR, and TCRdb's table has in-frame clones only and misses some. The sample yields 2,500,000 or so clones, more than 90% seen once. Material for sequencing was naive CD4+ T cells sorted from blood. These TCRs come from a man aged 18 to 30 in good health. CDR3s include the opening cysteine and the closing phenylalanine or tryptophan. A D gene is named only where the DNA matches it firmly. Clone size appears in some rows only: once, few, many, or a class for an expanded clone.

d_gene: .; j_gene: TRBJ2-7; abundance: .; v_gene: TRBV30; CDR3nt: TGTGCCTTCCACCGGGACATCAGCTACGAGCAGTACTTC; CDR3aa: CAFHRDISYEQYF
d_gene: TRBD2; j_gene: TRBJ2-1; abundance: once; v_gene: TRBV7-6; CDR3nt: TGTGCCAGCAGCTTACTCACTAGCGGGAGGACCTCATACAATGAGCAGTTCTTC; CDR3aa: CASSLLTSGRTSYNEQFF
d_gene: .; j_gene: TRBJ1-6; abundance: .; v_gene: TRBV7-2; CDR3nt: TGTGCCAGCAGCTCAGAGACAGCTTCACCCCTCCACTTT; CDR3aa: CASSSETASPLHF
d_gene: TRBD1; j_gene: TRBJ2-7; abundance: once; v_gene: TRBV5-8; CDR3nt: TGTGCCAGCAGCGTGGGACAGGGGGGCTACGAGCAGTACTTC; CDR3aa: CASSVGQGGYEQYF
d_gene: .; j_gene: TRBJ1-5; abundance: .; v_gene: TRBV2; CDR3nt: TGTGCCAGCAGTGAATATGTCCAGCCCCAGCATTTT; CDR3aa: CASSEYVQPQHF
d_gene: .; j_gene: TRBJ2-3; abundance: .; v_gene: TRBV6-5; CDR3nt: TGTGCCAGCAGTTACCTGTCGGGACAGTATTTT; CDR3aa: CASSYLSGQYF
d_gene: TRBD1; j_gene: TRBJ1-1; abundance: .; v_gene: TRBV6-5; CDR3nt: TGTGCCAGCAGTCCCGGGACAGGGGGCTGGTCTGAAGCTTTCTTT; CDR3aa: CASSPGTGGWSEAFF
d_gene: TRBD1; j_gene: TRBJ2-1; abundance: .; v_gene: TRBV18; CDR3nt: TGTGCCAGCTCACCCCGGGACAGGGGATTGGAGTTCTTC; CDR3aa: CASSPRDRGLEFF
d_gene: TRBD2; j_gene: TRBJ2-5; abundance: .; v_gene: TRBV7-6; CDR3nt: TGTGCCAGCAGCTTAGGGGTAGCGGGGACGGGGCAAGAGACCCAGTACTTC; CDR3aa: CASSLGVAGTGQETQYF
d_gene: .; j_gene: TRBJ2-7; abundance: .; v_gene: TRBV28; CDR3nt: TGTGCCAGCAGTTTACTTGGGGGCCTGACCTACGAGCAGTACTTC; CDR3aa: CASSLLGGLTYEQYF
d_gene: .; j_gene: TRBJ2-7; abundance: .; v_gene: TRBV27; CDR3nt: TGTGCCAGCAGTTTTGGAGGGACCCACCTAGCCGAGCAGTACTTC; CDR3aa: CASSFGGTHLAEQYF
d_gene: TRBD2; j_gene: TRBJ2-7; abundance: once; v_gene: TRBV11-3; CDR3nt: TGTGCCAGCAGCTTAGGGGAGGGCGGGGTACAGTACTTC; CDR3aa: CASSLGEGGVQYF
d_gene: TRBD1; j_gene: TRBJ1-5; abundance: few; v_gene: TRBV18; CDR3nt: TGTGCCAGCTCGCAGGGACAGGGCATGGTGCAGCCCCAGCATTTT; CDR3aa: CASSQGQGMVQPQHF
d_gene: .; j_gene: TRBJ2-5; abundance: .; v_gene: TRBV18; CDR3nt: TGTGCCAGCTCACCGACACCGTACCAAGAGACCCAGTACTTC; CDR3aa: CASSPTPYQETQYF
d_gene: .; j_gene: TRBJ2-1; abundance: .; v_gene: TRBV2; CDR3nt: TGTGCCAGCAGTGACTCCCGATCCAATGAGCAGTTCTTC; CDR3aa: CASSDSRSNEQFF
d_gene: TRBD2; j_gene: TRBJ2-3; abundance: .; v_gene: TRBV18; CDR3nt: TGTGCCAGCTCACCACTGAGCGGGATTGCAGATACGCAGTATTTT; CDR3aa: CASSPLSGIADTQYF
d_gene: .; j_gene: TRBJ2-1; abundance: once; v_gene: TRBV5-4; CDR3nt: TGTGCCAGCACCTCTTTCGGGGGTGGCTCCTACAATGAGCAGTTCTTC; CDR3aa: CASTSFGGGSYNEQFF
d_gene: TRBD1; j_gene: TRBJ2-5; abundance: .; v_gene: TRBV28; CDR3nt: TGTGCCAGCAGCACCTCCGGGACAGGGGGTTTAGAGACCCAGTACTTC; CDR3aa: CASSTSGTGGLETQYF
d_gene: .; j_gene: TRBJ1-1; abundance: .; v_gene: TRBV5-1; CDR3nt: TGCGCCAGCAGCTCCGACACCAACACTGAAGCTTTCTTT; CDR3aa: CASSSDTNTEAFF
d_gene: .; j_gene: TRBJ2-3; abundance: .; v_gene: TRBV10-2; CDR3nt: TGCGCCAGCAGTAAAGCTGAGTCAACGCAGTATTTT; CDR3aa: CASSKAESTQYF
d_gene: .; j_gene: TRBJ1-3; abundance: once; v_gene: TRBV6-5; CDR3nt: TGTGCCAGCAAGAGGACTAGAGGGAACACCATATATTTT; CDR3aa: CASKRTRGNTIYF
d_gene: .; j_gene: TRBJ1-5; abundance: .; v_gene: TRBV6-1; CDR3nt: TGTGCCAGCAGGGGAGGATATAGCAATCAGCCCCAGCATTTT; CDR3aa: CASRGGYSNQPQHF
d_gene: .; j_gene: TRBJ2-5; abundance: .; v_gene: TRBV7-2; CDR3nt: TGTGCCAGCAGCCCAGGGGGAGGAGAGACCCAGTACTTC; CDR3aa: CASSPGGGETQYF
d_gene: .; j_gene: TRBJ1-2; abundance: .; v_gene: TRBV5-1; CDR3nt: TGCGCCAGCAGCTTGGAACATCGCTTGGATGGCTACACCTTC; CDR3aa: CASSLEHRLDGYTF
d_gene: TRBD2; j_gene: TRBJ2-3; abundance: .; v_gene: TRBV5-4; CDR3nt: TGTGCCAGCAGCTTGGTGAGCGGGAGTGGAACAGATACGCAGTATTTT; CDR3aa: CASSLVSGSGTDTQYF
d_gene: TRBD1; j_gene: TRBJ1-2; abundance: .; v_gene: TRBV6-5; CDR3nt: TGTGCCAGCAAGGGACAGGGAAGGGGCTACACCTTC; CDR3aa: CASKGQGRGYTF
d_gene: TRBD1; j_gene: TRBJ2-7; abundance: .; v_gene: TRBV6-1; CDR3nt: TGTGCCAGCAGTGAACCGGGGACAGGGACCTACGAGCAGTACTTC; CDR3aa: CASSEPGTGTYEQYF
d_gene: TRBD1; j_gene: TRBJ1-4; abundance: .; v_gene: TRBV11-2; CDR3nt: TGTGCCAGCAGCCCCGTAAGTGGGCGGACAGGGGAACACAATGAAAAACTGTTTTTT; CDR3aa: CASSPVSGRTGEHNEKLFF
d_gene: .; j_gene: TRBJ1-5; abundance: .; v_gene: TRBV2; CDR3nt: TGTGCCAGCAGTGGTACGGGGTGGGGTTTGGCCCACAATCAGCCCCAGCATTTT; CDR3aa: CASSGTGWGLAHNQPQHF
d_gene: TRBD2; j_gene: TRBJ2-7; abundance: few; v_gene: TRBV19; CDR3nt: TGTGCCAGTAGTGTAACCGGGACTAGCTCCTACGAGCAGTACTTC; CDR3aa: CASSVTGTSSYEQYF
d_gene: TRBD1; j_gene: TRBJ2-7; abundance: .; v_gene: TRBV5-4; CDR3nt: TGTGCCAGCAGCTTGGCCGGGACAGGGATATCCTACGAGCAGTACTTC; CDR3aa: CASSLAGTGISYEQYF
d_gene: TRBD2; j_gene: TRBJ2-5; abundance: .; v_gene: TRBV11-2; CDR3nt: TGTGCCAGCAGCCTGGACCTAGCGGTCCCCTGGGAGACCCAGTACTTC; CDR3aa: CASSLDLAVPWETQYF
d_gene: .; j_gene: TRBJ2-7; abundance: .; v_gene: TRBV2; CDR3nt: TGTGCCAGCAGGCAGACCGACGAGCAGTACTTC; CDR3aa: CASRQTDEQYF
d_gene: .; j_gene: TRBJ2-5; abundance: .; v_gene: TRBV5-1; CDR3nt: TGCGCCAGCAGCTTCCAGCAGGGTCAGGCCCAGTACTTC; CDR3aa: CASSFQQGQAQYF
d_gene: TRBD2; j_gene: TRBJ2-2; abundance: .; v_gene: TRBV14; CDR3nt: TGTGCCAGCAGCCAATTACTAGCGGGATGGAACACCGGGGAGCTGTTTTTT; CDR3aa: CASSQLLAGWNTGELFF
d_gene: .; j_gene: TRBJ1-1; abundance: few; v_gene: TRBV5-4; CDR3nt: TGTGCCAGCAGCCAAAACACTGAAGCTTTCTTT; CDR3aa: CASSQNTEAFF
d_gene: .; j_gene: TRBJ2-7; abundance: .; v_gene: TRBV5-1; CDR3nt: TGCGCCAGCAGCTATACGGACACTTACGAGCAGTACTTC; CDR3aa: CASSYTDTYEQYF
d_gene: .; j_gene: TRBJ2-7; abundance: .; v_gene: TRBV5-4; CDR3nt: TGTGCCAGCAGCGCCTTGGGGGGACCCAGCTCCTACGAGCAGTACTTC; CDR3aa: CASSALGGPSSYEQYF
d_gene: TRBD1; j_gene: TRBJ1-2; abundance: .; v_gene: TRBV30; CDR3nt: TGTGCCTGGAGTACCCCCGGGACAGGGTTATATGGCTACACCTTC; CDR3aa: CAWSTPGTGLYGYTF
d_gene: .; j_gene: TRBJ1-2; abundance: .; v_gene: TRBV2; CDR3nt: TGTGCCAGCAGGGAACCAGACAGGCTCTATGGCTACACCTTC; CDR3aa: CASREPDRLYGYTF
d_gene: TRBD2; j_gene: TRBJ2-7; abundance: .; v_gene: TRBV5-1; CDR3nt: TGCGCCAGCGGGGGACTAGCGGGACCGTCCTACGAGCAGTACTTC; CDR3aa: CASGGLAGPSYEQYF
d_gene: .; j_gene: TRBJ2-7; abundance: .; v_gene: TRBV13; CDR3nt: TGTGCCAGCAGCTTAGAACAAAGCCGGTCTAGCGAGTCGATGCAGTACTTC; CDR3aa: CASSLEQSRSSESMQYF
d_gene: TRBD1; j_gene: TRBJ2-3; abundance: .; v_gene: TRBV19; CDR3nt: TGTGCCAGCACCCGTCGGCAGGGGGGCACAGATACGCAGTATTTT; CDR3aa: CASTRRQGGTDTQYF
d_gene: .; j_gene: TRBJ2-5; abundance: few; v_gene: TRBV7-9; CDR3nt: TGTGCCACCTCCCCTCCCAGGCGGGAGACCCAGTACTTC; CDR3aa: CATSPPRRETQYF
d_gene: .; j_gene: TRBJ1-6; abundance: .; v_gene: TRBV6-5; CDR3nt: TGTGCCAGCAGGCCTCCGGGGGCAAGGGTTTCACCCCTCCACTTT; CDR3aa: CASRPPGARVSPLHF
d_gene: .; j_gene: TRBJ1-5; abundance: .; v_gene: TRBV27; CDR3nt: TGTGCCAGCAGTCTAATTGCCCCTGGAGGGGGTAGCAATCAGCCCCAGCATTTT; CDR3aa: CASSLIAPGGGSNQPQHF
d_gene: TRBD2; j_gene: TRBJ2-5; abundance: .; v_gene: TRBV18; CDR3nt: TGTGCCAGCTCACCGGTCCCGGGGGGGCTCAGGGAGACCCAGTACTTC; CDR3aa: CASSPVPGGLRETQYF
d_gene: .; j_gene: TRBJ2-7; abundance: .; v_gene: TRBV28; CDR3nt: TGTGCCAGCAGTTTAGTGGGCAGGGGTGAGCAGTACTTC; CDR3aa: CASSLVGRGEQYF
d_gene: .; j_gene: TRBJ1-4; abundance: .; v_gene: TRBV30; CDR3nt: TGTGCCTGGAGGCAGAGTACTAATGAAAAACTGTTTTTT; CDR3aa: CAWRQSTNEKLFF
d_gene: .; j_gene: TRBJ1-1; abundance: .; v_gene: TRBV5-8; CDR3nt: TGTGCCAGCAGCTTGGGACAGGCAACTGAAGCTTTCTTT; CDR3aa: CASSLGQATEAFF
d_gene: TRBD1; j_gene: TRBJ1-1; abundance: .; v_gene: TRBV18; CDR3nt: TGTGCCAGCTCGCAACGCATCACAGGGGACGCCGAAGCTTTCTTT; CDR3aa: CASSQRITGDAEAFF
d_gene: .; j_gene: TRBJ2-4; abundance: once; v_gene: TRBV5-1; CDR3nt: TGCGCCAGCAGCGGTTTCGAGGGGGGCGCTTCCAAAAACATTCAGTACTTC; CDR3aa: CASSGFEGGASKNIQYF
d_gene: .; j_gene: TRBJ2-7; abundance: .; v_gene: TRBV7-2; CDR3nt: TGTGCCAGCAGCTTAGCCGCACTTTACGAGCAGTACTTC; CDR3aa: CASSLAALYEQYF
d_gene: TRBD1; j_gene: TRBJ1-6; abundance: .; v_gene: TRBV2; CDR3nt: TGTGCCAGCAGCATGAACCCGACAGGGATTAATTCACCCCTCCACTTT; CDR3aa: CASSMNPTGINSPLHF